This TCR beta chain was sequenced for a study of T cell changes during pregnancy in multiple sclerosis. TCRdb's copy holds only in-frame clones and misses some; the assay was immunoSEQ multiplex PCR. The table includes 40,000 to 50,000 clones, roughly 87% detected once. Germline assignment: CDR1 LGHNT and CDR2 FRNRAP. The CDR3 consists of 16 residues. Trimming pared 2 bases from V and 4 bases from J, leaving 15 bases between. The J gene is TRBJ1-3, the V gene TRBV12-5, with no clear D. The sample here was CD4+ T cells from peripheral blood mononuclear cells, taken in the first trimester of pregnancy. This TCR came from a female donor with multiple sclerosis, enrolled in a pregnancy study. The CDR3: CASGLTLGFVGNTIYF. CDR3 DNA sequence: TGTGCTAGTGGTTTGACCCTAGGCTTTGTGGGAAACACCATATATTTT.